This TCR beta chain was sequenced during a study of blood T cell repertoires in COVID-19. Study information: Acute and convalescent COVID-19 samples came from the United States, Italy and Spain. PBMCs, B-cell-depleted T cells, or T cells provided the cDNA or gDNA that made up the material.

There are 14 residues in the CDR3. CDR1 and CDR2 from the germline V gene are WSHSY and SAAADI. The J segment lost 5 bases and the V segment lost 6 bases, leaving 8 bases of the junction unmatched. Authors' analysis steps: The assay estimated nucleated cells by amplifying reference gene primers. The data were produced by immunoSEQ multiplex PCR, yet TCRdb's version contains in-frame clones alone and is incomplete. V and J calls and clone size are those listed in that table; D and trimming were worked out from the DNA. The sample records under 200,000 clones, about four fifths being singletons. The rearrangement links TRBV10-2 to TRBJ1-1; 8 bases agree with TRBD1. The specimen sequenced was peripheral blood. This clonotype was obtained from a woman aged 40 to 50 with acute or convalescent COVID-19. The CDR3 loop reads CASRPGQGFTEAFF. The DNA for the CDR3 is TGCGCCAGCAGGCCCGGACAGGGATTTACTGAAGCTTTCTTT.